These 5 T cell receptor beta chains came from one sample sequenced in a study of PD-L1 blockade in urothelial cancer. Measured with immunoSEQ multiplex PCR; TCRdb has only the in-frame clones, and not every one. The sample has more than 65,000 clones; 87% are singletons. Source: PBMCs, taken around atezolizumab (anti-PD-L1) treatment. The origin of the receptors is a woman between 65 and 79 years old with urothelial cancer.

The chain combines TRBV30 with TRBJ2-3; 13 positions agree with TRBD2. This CDR3 is built from 15 residues. The germline V gene encodes CDR1 GTSNPN and CDR2 SVGIG (reference sequence). Trimming at V came to 3 bases and at J to 7 bases, leaving 7 bases not matched to a gene. The CDR3 region is CAWRVTSGGANTQYF. The DNA for the CDR3 is TGTGCCTGGAGAGTAACTAGCGGGGGGGCGAATACGCAGTATTTT.

A note on this clone: Additional DNA sequences in this sample encode the identical CDR3. V is TRBV5-1 and J is TRBJ2-5; 12 bases agree with TRBD2. Unmatched junction bases numbered 5, after V lost 1 base and J lost 1 base. CDR1 is SGHRS and CDR2 is YFSETQ in the germline V gene. This CDR3 is built from 17 residues. The CDR3 here is CASSLQTSGGPQETQYF. The CDR3, as DNA: TGCGCCAGCAGCTTGCAAACTAGCGGGGGGCCCCAAGAGACCCAGTACTTC.

The chain recombines TRBV7-2 with TRBJ1-1, with D possibly being TRBD1 (5 bases). The CDR3 extends over 13 amino acids. Germline CDR1 reads SGHTA; CDR2 reads FQGNSA. Trimming removed 8 bases from V and 4 bases from J, with 14 bases in between. The chain's CDR3 is CASQRGRSTEAFF. The CDR3 DNA is TGTGCCAGCCAGCGGGGGAGGAGCACTGAAGCTTTCTTT.

Only a few counts were recorded for this clone. This sequence joins TRBV5-1 and TRBJ2-1; 8 bases line up with TRBD1. The CDR3 has 14 residues. J was trimmed by 9 bases and V by 4 bases; bases with no gene match: 9. Germline V gene sequence: CDR1 SGHRS, CDR2 YFSETQ. The CDR3 region is CASSKGQGLGEQFF. CDR3 nucleotide sequence: TGCGCCAGCAGCAAAGGACAGGGTCTTGGTGAGCAGTTCTTC.

The gene calls are TRBV6-7 and TRBJ2-3; TRBD2 matches 7 bases. TRBV6-7 carries the ORF label, with uncertain function. This CDR3 spans 16 amino acids. V dropped 9 bases and J dropped 3; count of bases not matched to a gene: 15. The CDR3 DNA sequence: TGTGCCAGAGTCCCCTACCGCGGGGGAATAACAGATACGCAGTATTTT. This translates into CARVPYRGGITDTQYF.